This TCR beta chain came from a study of a mutant IDH1 vaccine in newly diagnosed glioma. Study overall: Patients received vaccination from 4-6 weeks after radiotherapy alone, or with temozolomide cycles. Prior therapy was radiotherapy, temozolomide, or both; most received both.

Method: immunoSEQ multiplex PCR; TCRdb's copy keeps in-frame clones and lacks some. Here the sample spans about 50,000 clones, approximately 81% being singletons. Turning to this clone: Its antigen is still unknown. Other DNA sequences within the sample encode an identical CDR3.

This CDR3 region has 14 residues. Trimming took off 3 bases at V and 2 bases at J, with 10 bases between the two ends. Germline lookup yields CDR1 MGHDK and CDR2 SYGVNS. Study results and limitations: Overall, more than 80% of patients had vaccine-induced immune responses.

Time point reported: week 35, safety follow-up. A 20-mer mutant IDH1 peptide at 300 ug was injected subcutaneously with topical imiquimod. Every donor had a new WHO grade 3 or 4 astrocytoma that was IDH1-mutant, with loss of nuclear ATRX. V gene TRBV25-1 combines with J gene TRBJ2-5; weak D call: TRBD2 (5 bases). The source is a woman aged 18 to 35 with glioma. The sequences come from PBMCs, collected from a glioma patient whose treatment included an IDH1 peptide vaccine. The CDR3 coding sequence is TGTGCCAGCAGTGAGGGCCGGGGACAAGAGACCCAGTACTTC. Translating gives CASSEGRGQETQYF. Complete variable domain (other parts from reference TRBV25-1 and TRBJ2-5): EADIYQTPRYLVIGTGKKITLECSQTMGHDKMYWYQQDPGMELHLIHYSYGVNSTEKGDLSSESTVSRIRTEHFPLTLESARPSHTSQYLCASSEGRGQETQYFGPGTRLLVL.